These 4 T cell receptor beta chains came from one sample sequenced in a study of regulatory T cells in long-lasting Graves disease. The sample's time point: newly diagnosed GD, antithyroid drugs for less than 3 months. With RNA extracted from PBMCs as input, the TCR library was made. According to the study, TCR beta libraries were built with iRepertoire HTBI primers and CDR3-region Arm-PCR. TCRdb fed the multiplex PCR reads into MiXCR, producing one record per CDR3 protein. The sample has around 400,000 distinct CDR3 sequences, about 14% seen once. Sample: peripheral blood mononuclear cells (PBMCs), taken at new diagnosis, from a patient treated with antithyroid drugs. The receptors originated from a female donor with Graves disease.

To note about this clonotype: This may stem from a read error, because a much larger clone lies one nucleotide away. The chain links TRBV12-3 or TRBV12-4 to TRBJ1-6; 9 bases agree with TRBD1. The CDR3 is 17 amino acids. CDR3 in DNA: TGTGCCAGCAGTCCTAGATATGGGACAGGGTTTTATTCACCCTTCCACTTT. Its translation: CASSPRYGTGFYSPFHF.

The sample holds a few counts of this clonotype. The chain combines TRBV4-3 with TRBJ1-5; D is unclear. CDR3 length: 17 amino acids. Germline values: CDR1 LGHNA, CDR2 YSLEER. Trimming took 0 bases from V and 2 from J, leaving 14 bases between them. This chain's CDR3 is CASSQDLGFGGNQPQHF. The CDR3 DNA is TGCGCCAGCAGCCAAGATTTAGGTTTCGGGGGCAATCAGCCCCAGCATTTT.

This clonotype was detected ten times or more. The chain has TRBV20-1 and TRBJ2-1; 12 bases are shared with TRBD2. Losses at the gene ends were 0 bases for V and 8 bases for J; bases not matched to a gene: 11. CDR3 length equals 17 residues. Germline loops: CDR1 DFQATT, CDR2 SNEGSKA (reference sequence). The DNA of the CDR3 is TGCAGTGCTAGAGATAAGTGGACTAGCGGGATCGTCGATGAGCAGTTCTTC. This gives the protein CSARDKWTSGIVDEQFF.

The chain carries TRBV29-1 and TRBJ2-1, with 7 bases identical to TRBD1. The CDR3 has 12 residues. CDR1 is SQVTM, CDR2 ANQGSEA, per germline. J gave up 8 bases and V 4 bases, and 5 bases lay outside the gene matches. CDR3 region: CSVGGTVDEQFF. The CDR3, as DNA: TGCAGCGTTGGGGGGACAGTCGATGAGCAGTTCTTC.